Listed here are 25 T cell receptor beta chains from one sample, sequenced in a study of beta chain features in type 1 diabetes. All of the isolated RNA was reverse transcribed, so expressed TCRB transcripts were sequenced. Profiling relied on immunoSEQ multiplex PCR, and the TCRdb table lists in-frame clones only, not all of them. The profile shows about 390,000 clones, over 9% of them singletons. These receptors have no known antigen. The study's findings and limits: People with Type 1 diabetes carried modestly yet significantly shorter TCRB CDR3s in all four CD4+ subsets.

What was sequenced was central memory CD4+ T cells from blood. These receptors were collected from a man aged 30 to 45 with type 1 diabetes.

J is TRBJ1-2 and V is TRBV28, with TRBD1 matching 7 bases. Germline V gene data show CDR1 as MDHEN and CDR2 as SYDVKM. The CDR3 spans 14 residues. Losses at the gene ends were 2 bases for V and 5 bases for J; bases not matched to a gene: 5. The CDR3 reads CASSLRGLWYGYTF. The DNA of the CDR3 is TGTGCCAGCAGTTTAAGGGGGCTTTGGTATGGCTACACCTTC.

This clone was observed many times. The CDR3 loop is CASSVSSSALYF. CDR3 in DNA: TGTGCCAGCAGCGTCAGTTCGTCCGCGCTGTATTTT. The V call is TRBV9, the J call TRBJ2-3; no clear D gene. Germline-derived CDR1 and CDR2 are SGDLS and YYNGEE. CDR3 length: 12 amino acids. Deletions cut 2 bases from V and 14 bases from J, with 15 bases between.

The table lists this clone with a few counts. CDR3 sequence (DNA): TGTGCTAGTGGAGATACAGAGACCCAGTACTTC. This translates into CASGDTETQYF. The chain uses TRBV12-5 and TRBJ2-5; D not certain. V was trimmed by 6 bases and J by 4 bases, leaving 6 bases between them. This CDR3 has 11 amino acids. Germline V CDR1 and CDR2: LGHNT, FRNRAP.

The chain has TRBV28 and TRBJ2-1; 9 bases line up with TRBD1. Germline CDR1 reads MDHEN; CDR2 reads SYDVKM. The V gene end was trimmed by 7 bases and the J gene end by 3 bases; junction bases not matched to a gene: 7. The CDR3 has 15 amino acids. CDR3 bases: TGTGCCAGCACCCCCCCGGGACAGGGCTACAATGAGCAGTTCTTC. Amino acid sequence: CASTPPGQGYNEQFF.

This clone was detected ten times or more. V is TRBV10-3 and J is TRBJ2-7; no clear D. Trimming pared 0 bases from V and 10 bases from J, leaving 7 bases between. Germline CDR1 reads ENHRY; CDR2 reads SYGVKD. The CDR3 runs to 11 residues. CDR3: CAISESLGQYF. The CDR3 DNA reads TGTGCCATCAGTGAGTCACTTGGCCAGTACTTC.

This clone has just a few counts. This sequence joins TRBV5-1 and TRBJ2-3, with TRBD2 matching 14 bases. CDR3 size: 20 residues. With 0 bases clipped from V and 6 bases from J, the junction kept 15 bases outside the gene matches. Per germline, CDR1 SGHRS and CDR2 YFSETQ. This chain's CDR3 is CASSLVTPRGLAGAGDTQYF. CDR3 DNA sequence: TGCGCCAGCAGCTTGGTGACTCCCCGGGGACTAGCGGGAGCCGGGGATACGCAGTATTTT. The complete variable domain, with remaining parts taken from reference TRBV5-1 and TRBJ2-3, reads KAGVTQTPRYLIKTRGQQVTLSCSPISGHRSVSWYQQTPGQGLQFLFEYFSETQRNKGNFPGRFSGRQFSNSRSEMNVSTLELGDSALYLCASSLVTPRGLAGAGDTQYFGPGTRLTVL.

The chain is built from TRBV10-1 and TRBJ2-3, with D perhaps matching TRBD2 (6 bases). The ends were cut back, 0 bases at V and 2 bases at J, with 9 bases in the middle. The CDR3 is 15 residues long. Germline V gives CDR1 WNHNN, CDR2 SYGVQD (reference sequence). CDR3 sequence (DNA): TGCGCCAGCAGTGAGTCGGCGGGGTACACAGATACGCAGTATTTT. Residues: CASSESAGYTDTQYF.

The V and J genes are TRBV4-2 and TRBJ1-4; 7 bases agree with TRBD1. The length of the CDR3 is 15 residues. Germline loops: CDR1 LGHNA, CDR2 YNFKEQ. The V segment lost 1 base and the J segment 5 bases; nucleotides outside the gene matches: 4. In DNA form, the CDR3 reads TGTGCCAGCAGCCAAGCGGACAGGCCGAATGAAAAACTGTTTTTT. Encoded protein: CASSQADRPNEKLFF.

This clone came up a few times. This chain links TRBV7-9 with TRBJ2-7; TRBD1 matches at 7 bases. Germline CDR1 and CDR2: SEHNR and FQNEAQ (reference sequence). V dropped 5 bases and J dropped 5; count of bases not matched to a gene: 6. The CDR3 extends over 13 amino acids. This CDR3 reads CASSLDQGDEQYF. The CDR3 DNA reads TGTGCCAGCAGCCTTGACCAGGGGGACGAGCAGTACTTC.

This clone came up a few times. The chain uses TRBV28 and TRBJ2-7; 9 bases are a match to TRBD1. Looked up from germline, CDR1 is MDHEN and CDR2 is SYDVKM. The CDR3 consists of 13 residues. The V and J ends lost 11 bases and 1 base, in that order; junction bases with no gene match: 6. CDR3 amino acids: CALTGGHSYEQYF. The DNA for the CDR3 is TGTGCCCTCACAGGGGGCCATTCCTACGAGCAGTACTTC.

This clone was counted between two and nine times. The chain carries TRBV30 and TRBJ1-5, with D tentatively TRBD1 (5 bases). Germline values: CDR1 GTSNPN, CDR2 SVGIG (reference sequence). This CDR3 has 13 amino acids. Trimming stripped 2 bases from V and 6 bases from J, with 11 bases between. CDR3 protein: CAWSRGETQPQHF. CDR3 bases: TGTGCCTGGAGTAGAGGGGAGACTCAGCCCCAGCATTTT.

The V call is TRBV7-2, the J call TRBJ2-7; 11 positions match TRBD2. Looked up from germline, CDR1 is SGHTA and CDR2 is FQGNSA. CDR3 length: 17 amino acids. J gave up 1 base and V 2 bases, and 7 bases lay outside the gene matches. CDR3 nucleotides: TGTGCCAGCAGCTTAACTAGCGGGAGAGGCGGATCCTACGAGCAGTACTTC. Protein product: CASSLTSGRGGSYEQYF.

This clone has a handful of counts. The chain carries TRBV7-2 and TRBJ2-1, with 14 bases fitting TRBD2. In germline, CDR1 is SGHTA, CDR2 FQGNSA. The junction had 9 bases not matched to a gene; V was cut back by 5 bases and J by 0 bases. The CDR3 runs 19 residues. CDR3 DNA: TGTGCCAGCAGCCCCCGACTAGCGGGAGGGGCGGGCTCCTACAATGAGCAGTTCTTC. It codes for CASSPRLAGGAGSYNEQFF.

The table lists this clone with a few counts. This chain links TRBV28 with TRBJ2-3; D unresolved. The CDR3 length is 12 residues. V gave up 6 bases and J gave up 3 bases, with 7 bases separating them. Germline CDR1 is MDHEN and CDR2 is SYDVKM. The CDR3: CASRTPTDTQYF. Here the CDR3 DNA reads TGTGCCAGCAGAACCCCGACAGATACGCAGTATTTT.

This clone has just a few counts. The junction departs from germline at one end; a sequencing error may be responsible. The genes are TRBV7-2 and TRBJ2-7; the D call may be TRBD1 or TRBD2 (5 bases each). This CDR3 spans 12 amino acids. Germline values: CDR1 SGHTA, CDR2 FQGNSA. The CDR3 region is CASSLPTGTLFF. The CDR3 nucleotides read TGTGCCAGCAGCTTACCCACCGGGACCCTTTTCTTC.

Ten or more counts support this clone. This sequence joins TRBV10-1 and TRBJ2-1; D is undetermined. This CDR3 has 11 amino acids. Germline V gene lookup returns CDR1 WNHNN and CDR2 SYGVQD (reference sequence). Between the trimmed V and J ends, which lost 7 bases and 8 bases, there was a span of 9 bases. The CDR3, as DNA: TGCGCCAGCAAGGAATCGGATGAGCAGTTCTTC. Translating gives CASKESDEQFF.

This sequence joins TRBV6-5 and TRBJ2-1, with D unclear. The CDR3 loop spans 14 amino acids. CDR1 is MNHEY and CDR2 is SVGAGI in the germline V gene. Between the trimmed V and J ends, which lost 0 bases and 12 bases, there was a span of 15 bases. The CDR3 reads CASSYSKGAQLQFF. The DNA for the CDR3 is TGTGCCAGCAGTTACTCAAAAGGAGCTCAACTGCAGTTCTTC.

This clone was recorded at least ten times. The chain is built from TRBV28 and TRBJ2-1; D is perhaps TRBD1 (5 bases). Trimming pared 1 base from V and 9 bases from J, leaving 22 bases between. The CDR3 extends over 17 amino acids. Germline V gene lookup returns CDR1 MDHEN and CDR2 SYDVKM. For the CDR3, the DNA is TGTGCCAGCAGTTTATTAGGGGTCGGTGTGGGCGGTGGTGAGCAGTTCTTC. It codes for CASSLLGVGVGGGEQFF.

The chain joins TRBV5-1 to TRBJ2-1; no clear D gene. Germline CDR1 reads SGHRS; CDR2 reads YFSETQ. The germline V and J ends were trimmed by 0 bases and 5 bases, with 9 bases remaining between them. There are 14 residues in the CDR3. CDR3 DNA sequence: TGCGCCAGCAGCTTGGCCGGTAGGCACAATGAGCAGTTCTTC. It encodes CASSLAGRHNEQFF.

This clone appeared a few times. The chain links TRBV28 to TRBJ2-6; D gene uncertain. Looked up from germline, CDR1 is MDHEN and CDR2 is SYDVKM. The CDR3 consists of 15 residues. V lost 3 bases and J lost 2, with 8 bases in between. CDR3 loop: CASSFVAPGANVLTF. As DNA, the CDR3 is TGTGCCAGCAGTTTCGTTGCTCCTGGGGCCAACGTCCTGACTTTC.

With regard to this clone: A read error likely explains this, since a far larger clone differs by one base. The chain recombines TRBV6-5 with TRBJ2-1, with D possibly matching TRBD1 (5 bases). The germline gives CDR1 MNHEY, CDR2 SVGAGI. The length of the CDR3 is 10 residues. Trimming pared 8 bases from V and 9 bases from J, leaving 8 bases between. The CDR3 sequence: CASGRGEQFF. CDR3 nucleotides: TGTGCCAGCGGTAGGGGTGAGCAGTTCTTC.

The CDR3 coding sequence is TGTGCCAGCAGTACTGGAGGCGGCTTTAACACTGAAGCTTTCTTT. This gives the protein CASSTGGGFNTEAFF. V usage is TRBV6-6 and J usage is TRBJ1-1; D unresolved. V was cut by 5 bases and J by 2 bases, with 15 bases left in between. The CDR3 loop spans 15 amino acids. The germline V gene encodes CDR1 MNHNY and CDR2 SVGAGI (reference sequence).

The chain couples TRBV5-6 to TRBJ2-1; D assignment may be TRBD1 or TRBD2 (6 bases each). This CDR3 has 17 residues. V was cut by 0 bases and J by 1 base, with 14 bases left in between. Germline V CDR1 and CDR2: SGHDT, YYEEEE. CDR3 bases: TGTGCCAGCAGCTTGGCCGTGGGGGGCGGGTCCTACAATGAGCAGTTCTTC. Translated, it gives CASSLAVGGGSYNEQFF.

This clone was counted between two and nine times. At one of its ends the junction is not consistent with the germline gene, which may arise from a read error. The rearrangement uses TRBV5-5 and TRBJ2-5; D uncertain. Germline CDR1 is SGHKS and CDR2 is YYEKEE (reference sequence). The CDR3 has 12 amino acids. CDR3 nucleotides: TGTGCCAGCCGCTTCGCGGAAGAGACCCAGTACTTC. Translation gives CASRFAEETQYF.

This clone was counted a few times. V gene TRBV5-1 combines with J gene TRBJ2-1; TRBD1 is a possible D gene (5 bases). V was trimmed by 3 bases and J by 0 bases, leaving 13 bases between them. Looked up from germline, CDR1 is SGHRS and CDR2 is YFSETQ. CDR3 length: 16 residues. DNA for the CDR3: TGCGCCAGCAGCTACGACAGCCGAGTCTCCTACAATGAGCAGTTCTTC. It encodes CASSYDSRVSYNEQFF.